This T cell receptor (beta chain) originates from a study of response to subunit inactivated influenza vaccine. The CDR3 covers 18 residues. Looked up from germline, CDR1 is MNHEY and CDR2 is SVGEGT. V was cut by 0 bases and J by 3 bases, with 18 bases left in between. TCRdb analysed the RT-PCR reads with MiXCR anew, one entry per CDR3 protein. The sample shows 500,000 to 550,000 distinct CDR3 sequences, approximately 7.6% of them seen only once. A few counts support this clonotype. Here the sequenced sample was PBMCs from blood, taken roughly 24 months after vaccination. This TCR was recovered from a man aged 50-75 years who received an inactivated influenza vaccine. The genes are TRBV6-2 or TRBV6-3 and TRBJ1-5; TRBD1 is a possible D gene (5 bases). The CDR3 DNA is TGTGCCAGCAGTTACTCGGTAGGGGAATCCCCTCTCAATCAGCCCCAGCATTTT. Amino acids: CASSYSVGESPLNQPQHF.